The rows below give T cell receptor beta chains drawn from one sample of a study of blood T cell repertoires in COVID-19. Data came from immunoSEQ multiplex PCR; TCRdb stores just in-frame clones and leaves some out. The data hold approximately 130,000 clones, with around 89% observed a single time. Input material: peripheral blood. These receptors originate from a man in his fifties or sixties with acute or convalescent COVID-19. Both conserved end residues are part of each CDR3. D genes are given only for firm matches. Some rows mark clone size as missing; the rest say once, few, many or name a class of expanded clone.

V	D	size	J	CDR3	DNA
TRBV5-1	NA	NA	TRBJ2-1	CASSLSPPSYNEQFF	TGCGCCAGCAGCTTGTCTCCCCCTTCCTACAATGAGCAGTTCTTC
TRBV30	NA	NA	TRBJ2-4	CAWRAPAKNIQYF	TGTGCCTGGAGGGCTCCCGCCAAAAACATTCAGTACTTC
TRBV28	TRBD1	NA	TRBJ1-1	CASSLPGGSTEAFF	TGTGCCAGCAGTTTGCCAGGGGGATCAACTGAAGCTTTCTTT
TRBV2	TRBD1	NA	TRBJ2-7	CASSARDRGEQYF	TGTGCCAGCAGTGCCCGGGACAGGGGCGAGCAGTACTTC
TRBV7-9	TRBD1	NA	TRBJ2-7	CASSSDRESYEQYF	TGTGCCAGCAGCTCGGACAGGGAATCCTACGAGCAGTACTTC
TRBV4-2	TRBD2	few	TRBJ2-3	CASSQDLAGGTDTQYF	TGTGCCAGCAGCCAAGATCTAGCGGGAGGCACAGATACGCAGTATTTT
TRBV7-2	TRBD2	NA	TRBJ2-7	CASSGGTSGRIKQYF	TGTGCCAGCAGCGGCGGGACTAGCGGGAGGATAAAGCAGTACTTC
TRBV5-1	NA	few	TRBJ1-4	CASSLRGSATNEKLFF	TGCGCCAGCAGCTTACGGGGTTCCGCAACTAATGAAAAACTGTTTTTT
TRBV4-1	NA	NA	TRBJ2-2	CASSQDEGRGGNTGELFF	TGCGCCAGCAGCCAAGATGAGGGCAGGGGTGGGAACACCGGGGAGCTGTTTTTT
TRBV12-5	TRBD2	NA	TRBJ2-7	CASGPPGLAGPYEQYF	TGTGCTAGTGGCCCCCCGGGACTAGCGGGACCCTACGAGCAGTACTTC
TRBV4-1	TRBD2	NA	TRBJ2-3	CASSPWGAGETDTQYF	TGCGCCAGCAGCCCCTGGGGTGCGGGAGAGACAGATACGCAGTATTTT
TRBV10-2	TRBD2	NA	TRBJ2-2	CASSERLAGVGTGELFF	TGCGCCAGCAGTGAGAGGCTAGCGGGAGTGGGCACCGGGGAGCTGTTTTTT
TRBV11-2	TRBD1	NA	TRBJ1-5	CASSLGDRMNQPQHF	TGTGCCAGCAGCTTAGGGGACAGAATGAATCAGCCCCAGCATTTT
TRBV2	NA	NA	TRBJ2-5	CASSPGTPETQYF	TGTGCCAGCAGCCCAGGCACCCCAGAGACCCAGTACTTC
TRBV30	NA	NA	TRBJ1-2	CAWSNVVGYTF	TGTGCCTGGAGCAACGTAGTCGGCTACACCTTC
TRBV6-5	NA	NA	TRBJ2-7	CASKSSGGTFGQYF	TGTGCCAGCAAAAGCAGCGGAGGGACCTTTGGGCAGTACTTC
TRBV11-3	TRBD2	NA	TRBJ2-7	CASSRPEGPSGRPSEQYF	TGTGCCAGCAGCCGGCCTGAGGGACCTAGCGGGAGGCCCTCCGAGCAGTACTTC
TRBV4-3	TRBD2	NA	TRBJ2-3	CASSQVSMAGVTDTQYF	TGCGCCAGCAGCCAAGTGTCAATGGCGGGAGTAACAGATACGCAGTATTTT
TRBV11-3	TRBD1	NA	TRBJ2-5	CASSLRGQGQETQYF	TGTGCCAGCAGCCTACGAGGACAGGGACAAGAGACCCAGTACTTC
TRBV5-1	TRBD1	NA	TRBJ1-1	CASSFAQGGNTEAFF	TGCGCCAGCAGCTTCGCACAGGGGGGGAACACTGAAGCTTTCTTT
TRBV6-5	NA	NA	TRBJ1-3	CASSYLDMDTIYF	TGTGCCAGCAGTTACCTAGATATGGACACCATATATTTT
TRBV28	TRBD1	NA	TRBJ1-2	CASRGDRGHGYTF	TGTGCCAGCAGGGGGGACAGGGGTCATGGCTACACCTTC
TRBV12-3/TRBV12-4	TRBD1	NA	TRBJ2-7	CASRDRGHEQYF	TGTGCCAGCAGGGACAGGGGCCACGAGCAGTACTTC
TRBV1	NA	NA	TRBJ2-6	CTSSQEEREAGANVLTF	TGCACCAGCAGCCAAGAAGAACGGGAGGCTGGGGCCAACGTCCTGACTTTC
TRBV7-9	TRBD1	NA	TRBJ1-5	CASSLGQGKEPQHF	TGTGCCAGCAGTTTAGGACAGGGGAAAGAGCCCCAGCATTTT
TRBV6-4	NA	NA	TRBJ1-2	CASSYRDGDYGYTF	TGTGCCAGCAGCTACAGGGATGGGGACTATGGCTACACCTTC
TRBV6-5	NA	NA	TRBJ1-6	CASSYSIDRNSPLHF	TGTGCCAGCAGTTACTCGATAGACAGAAATTCACCCCTCCACTTT
TRBV5-1	TRBD2	NA	TRBJ2-1	CASSLLAGAPNEQFF	TGCGCCAGCAGCTTGTTGGCGGGAGCCCCCAATGAGCAGTTCTTC
TRBV29-1	TRBD1	once	TRBJ2-7	CSATTGPGYEQYF	TGCAGCGCAACGACAGGGCCCGGCTACGAGCAGTACTTC
TRBV6-6	NA	NA	TRBJ1-5	CASSPGQSNQPQHF	TGTGCCAGCAGCCCCGGACAGAGCAATCAGCCCCAGCATTTT
TRBV21-1	NA	NA	TRBJ1-4	CAAVVIAANEKLFF	TGTGCCGCCGTAGTTATAGCGGCTAATGAAAAACTGTTTTTT
TRBV30	NA	NA	TRBJ2-7	CAWSVQSGYEQYF	TGTGCCTGGAGTGTACAAAGCGGGTACGAGCAGTACTTC
TRBV12-3/TRBV12-4	TRBD1	NA	TRBJ2-5	CASTDREETQYF	TGTGCCAGCACCGACAGGGAAGAGACCCAGTACTTC
TRBV19	NA	NA	TRBJ2-5	CATGTGETQYF	TGTGCCACGGGAACGGGGGAGACCCAGTACTTC
TRBV9	TRBD2	once	TRBJ2-7	CASSARGLAWGNEQYF	TGTGCCAGCAGCGCCAGGGGACTAGCGTGGGGCAACGAGCAGTACTTC
TRBV28	NA	NA	TRBJ1-1	CASFTDGGTEAFF	TGTGCCAGTTTTACGGACGGGGGCACTGAAGCTTTCTTT
TRBV4-1	NA	NA	TRBJ1-1	CASSQQLPQGSIGTEAFF	TGCGCCAGCAGCCAACAACTTCCTCAGGGGTCTATCGGCACTGAAGCTTTCTTT
TRBV20-1	NA	NA	TRBJ1-2	CSANEAGSNYGYTF	TGCAGTGCTAATGAGGCCGGGAGCAACTATGGCTACACCTTC
TRBV24-1	TRBD1	NA	TRBJ1-3	CATSDSRQGSGNTIYF	TGTGCCACCAGTGATTCCCGACAGGGCTCTGGAAACACCATATATTTT
TRBV2	NA	NA	TRBJ2-1	CASSRPGQALYNEQFF	TGTGCCAGCAGTCGCCCAGGGCAGGCGCTATACAATGAGCAGTTCTTC
TRBV19	TRBD2	NA	TRBJ2-7	CASSILAGGPHEQYF	TGTGCCAGTAGTATACTAGCGGGAGGGCCCCACGAGCAGTACTTC
TRBV5-4	TRBD1	NA	TRBJ2-7	CASSLGTGDEQYF	TGTGCCAGCAGCTTGGGGACAGGGGACGAGCAGTACTTC
TRBV15	NA	NA	TRBJ1-5	CATSREGGSNQPQHF	TGTGCCACCAGCAGAGAAGGGGGAAGCAATCAGCCCCAGCATTTT
TRBV30	TRBD2	NA	TRBJ2-1	CAWSSASGRARGRNEQFF	TGTGCCTGGAGTTCAGCTAGCGGGAGGGCCCGGGGTCGGAATGAGCAGTTCTTC
TRBV11-2	NA	NA	TRBJ2-7	CASSPIRWQGHYEQYF	TGTGCCAGCAGCCCTATCCGGTGGCAGGGTCACTACGAGCAGTACTTC
TRBV18	NA	NA	TRBJ2-1	CASSTENYNEQFF	TGTGCCAGCTCCACAGAAAACTACAATGAGCAGTTCTTC